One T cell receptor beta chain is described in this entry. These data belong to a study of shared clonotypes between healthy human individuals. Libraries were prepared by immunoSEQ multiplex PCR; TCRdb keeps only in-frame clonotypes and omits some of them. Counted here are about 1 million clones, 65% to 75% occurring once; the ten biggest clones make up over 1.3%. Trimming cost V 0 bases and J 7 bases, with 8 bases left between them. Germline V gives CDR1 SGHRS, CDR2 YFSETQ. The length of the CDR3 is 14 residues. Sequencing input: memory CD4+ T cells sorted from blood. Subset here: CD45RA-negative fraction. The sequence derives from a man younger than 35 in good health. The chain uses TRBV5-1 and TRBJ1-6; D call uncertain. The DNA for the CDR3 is TGCGCCAGCAGCTTGGCTCAGAACAATTCACCCCTCCACTTT. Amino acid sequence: CASSLAQNNSPLHF.